A selection of T cell receptor beta chains follows, all from one sample in a study of siplizumab effects on memory and regulatory T cells. Sequencing was performed with immunoSEQ multiplex PCR; in TCRdb, only in-frame clones are kept and a portion is missing. The sample has approximately 16,000 clones; around 43% are singletons. For these TCRs, the target antigens are not known. Sample: CFSE-low (dividing) CD4+ T cells sorted from an allogeneic mixed lymphocyte reaction. All receptors come from a human donor in good health; the cells came from an allogeneic mixed lymphocyte reaction. Some clones in this sample may be carry-over from other donors' samples. CDR3s include the opening cysteine and the closing phenylalanine or tryptophan. Each record gives: D gene, J gene, V gene, clone size, CDR3 DNA, CDR3 protein. D genes are given only for firm matches. Rows may omit the clone size; those that give it use once, few, many or a size class.

d_call: .
j_call: TRBJ1-3
v_call: TRBV19
clone_size: medium-sized
cdr3_nt: TGTGCCACTAGGACAGTTGCTGGAAACACCATATATTTT
cdr3_aa: CATRTVAGNTIYF

d_call: TRBD2
j_call: TRBJ2-5
v_call: TRBV4-1
clone_size: .
cdr3_nt: TGCGCCAGCAGCCAAGATCGAGCGGGAGGGCAAGAGACCCAGTACTTC
cdr3_aa: CASSQDRAGGQETQYF

d_call: TRBD1
j_call: TRBJ1-5
v_call: TRBV5-1
clone_size: .
cdr3_nt: TGCGCCAGCAGCTACGGGACAGGCAATCAGCCCCAGCATTTT
cdr3_aa: CASSYGTGNQPQHF

d_call: TRBD1
j_call: TRBJ1-2
v_call: TRBV7-9
clone_size: few
cdr3_nt: TGTGCCAGCAGCTTACAGGGGACAGGGGGCGTTCTTCTGCGTGGCTACACCTTC
cdr3_aa: CASSLQGTGGVLLRGYTF

d_call: TRBD1
j_call: TRBJ1-2
v_call: TRBV2
clone_size: few
cdr3_nt: TGTGCCAGCAGTGAGACAGGGGTATATGGCTACACCTTC
cdr3_aa: CASSETGVYGYTF

d_call: TRBD2
j_call: TRBJ2-1
v_call: TRBV5-4
clone_size: .
cdr3_nt: TGTGCCAGCAGCCAAGTAGCGGGAGGGGTATACAATGAGCAGTTCTTC
cdr3_aa: CASSQVAGGVYNEQFF

d_call: TRBD1
j_call: TRBJ2-2
v_call: TRBV14
clone_size: .
cdr3_nt: TGTGCCAGCAGCCAGAGGACAGGGCGCACCGGGGAGCTGTTTTTT
cdr3_aa: CASSQRTGRTGELFF

d_call: .
j_call: TRBJ2-2
v_call: TRBV5-8
clone_size: once
cdr3_nt: TGTGCCAGCAGCCAGGATCGCCTTGCCGGGGAGCTGTTTTTT
cdr3_aa: CASSQDRLAGELFF

d_call: TRBD2
j_call: TRBJ2-7
v_call: TRBV4-1
clone_size: .
cdr3_nt: TGCGCCAGCAGCCGCGGGGGGGGCTCAACCTACGAGCAGTACTTC
cdr3_aa: CASSRGGGSTYEQYF

d_call: .
j_call: TRBJ2-3
v_call: TRBV14
clone_size: .
cdr3_nt: TGTGCCAGCAGCCAACGTTCGGGGCTCATCCCAGATACGCAGTATTTT
cdr3_aa: CASSQRSGLIPDTQYF

d_call: .
j_call: TRBJ1-3
v_call: TRBV6-6
clone_size: medium-sized
cdr3_nt: TGTGCCAGCAGTTACATTCGGGGTCGGACTGGAAACACCATATATTTT
cdr3_aa: CASSYIRGRTGNTIYF

d_call: TRBD2
j_call: TRBJ2-1
v_call: TRBV7-9
clone_size: once
cdr3_nt: TGTGCCAGCAGCACGAGACTAGCGGGAGAGTATGAGCAGTTCTTC
cdr3_aa: CASSTRLAGEYEQFF

d_call: .
j_call: TRBJ1-2
v_call: TRBV11-2
clone_size: .
cdr3_nt: TGTGCCAGCAGCTTAGGTGCTAGGGACTATGGCTACACCTTC
cdr3_aa: CASSLGARDYGYTF

d_call: .
j_call: TRBJ2-5
v_call: TRBV11-2
clone_size: medium-sized
cdr3_nt: TGTGCCAGCAGCTTAGGGGGCGTGCCTGTTAAAGAGACCCAGTACTTC
cdr3_aa: CASSLGGVPVKETQYF

d_call: TRBD2
j_call: TRBJ2-5
v_call: TRBV6-6
clone_size: .
cdr3_nt: TGTGCCAGCAGACGCACCGGGACTAGCCAAGAGACCCAGTACTTC
cdr3_aa: CASRRTGTSQETQYF

d_call: .
j_call: TRBJ1-5
v_call: TRBV7-9
clone_size: .
cdr3_nt: TGTGCCAGCAGCTATGAGGGTCATCAGCCCCAGCATTTT
cdr3_aa: CASSYEGHQPQHF

d_call: .
j_call: TRBJ1-2
v_call: TRBV11-2
clone_size: large
cdr3_nt: TGTGCCAGCAGCAAAGAATCGCAGGGCTACACCTTC
cdr3_aa: CASSKESQGYTF

d_call: TRBD1
j_call: TRBJ2-4
v_call: TRBV29-1
clone_size: .
cdr3_nt: TGCAGCGCGAACTCTGTGGGGACAGGGGCCCGAAACATTCAGTACTTC
cdr3_aa: CSANSVGTGARNIQYF

d_call: .
j_call: TRBJ2-5
v_call: TRBV7-9
clone_size: .
cdr3_nt: TGTGCCAGCAGCTTACTGGACGGGGTAGGAGGAGAGACCCAGTACTTC
cdr3_aa: CASSLLDGVGGETQYF

d_call: .
j_call: TRBJ1-1
v_call: TRBV6-4
clone_size: .
cdr3_nt: TGTGCCAGCAGTGCTCGGGGAGGGAACACTGAAGCTTTCTTT
cdr3_aa: CASSARGGNTEAFF

d_call: .
j_call: TRBJ2-7
v_call: TRBV6-1
clone_size: .
cdr3_nt: TGTGCCAGCAATCTACAGGGAAGCTCCTACGAGCAGTACTTC
cdr3_aa: CASNLQGSSYEQYF

d_call: .
j_call: TRBJ1-3
v_call: TRBV9
clone_size: .
cdr3_nt: TGTGCCAGCAGCCCAGGGCCAGGAAACTCTGGAAACACCATATATTTT
cdr3_aa: CASSPGPGNSGNTIYF

d_call: .
j_call: TRBJ2-3
v_call: TRBV6-5
clone_size: .
cdr3_nt: TGTGCCAGCAGTTCCCTGGGTAGCGGCACAGATACGCAGTATTTT
cdr3_aa: CASSSLGSGTDTQYF

d_call: TRBD2
j_call: TRBJ2-5
v_call: TRBV7-7
clone_size: .
cdr3_nt: TGTGCTAGCAGCCCCCCGGGGGGGGCGCGAGAGACCCAGTACTTC
cdr3_aa: CASSPPGGARETQYF

d_call: TRBD1
j_call: TRBJ1-5
v_call: TRBV5-8
clone_size: large
cdr3_nt: TGTGCCAGCACTCCGGACAGGAGGCAGCCCCAGCATTTT
cdr3_aa: CASTPDRRQPQHF

d_call: .
j_call: TRBJ1-1
v_call: TRBV5-5
clone_size: .
cdr3_nt: TGTGCCAGCAGCTCCGCGGGGAGCACTGAAGCTTTCTTT
cdr3_aa: CASSSAGSTEAFF

d_call: .
j_call: TRBJ2-7
v_call: TRBV12-1
clone_size: .
cdr3_nt: TGTGCCAGCACCCATCAGAAACCCCCCGGGGGTGACTTCTACGAGCAGTACTTC
cdr3_aa: CASTHQKPPGGDFYEQYF

d_call: TRBD1
j_call: TRBJ1-5
v_call: TRBV10-3
clone_size: .
cdr3_nt: TGTGCCACCTCGGACAGGGGTAGCAATCAGCCCCAGCATTTT
cdr3_aa: CATSDRGSNQPQHF

d_call: .
j_call: TRBJ1-4
v_call: TRBV18
clone_size: .
cdr3_nt: TGTGCCAGCTCACCAGAAGGGTTTCTTAATGAAAAACTGTTTTTT
cdr3_aa: CASSPEGFLNEKLFF

d_call: TRBD1
j_call: TRBJ2-7
v_call: TRBV5-1
clone_size: .
cdr3_nt: TGCGCCAGCAGCTTGGAGGGGGCTGGCTACGAGCAGTACTTC
cdr3_aa: CASSLEGAGYEQYF

d_call: TRBD1
j_call: TRBJ2-7
v_call: TRBV29-1
clone_size: few
cdr3_nt: TGCAGCGCCGGGGACAGGCGAAGCTACGAGCAGTACTTC
cdr3_aa: CSAGDRRSYEQYF

d_call: TRBD2
j_call: TRBJ2-4
v_call: TRBV30
clone_size: medium-sized
cdr3_nt: TGTGCCTGGAGTGACGGGAGGGCCGTGGATAATCTTCAGTACTTC
cdr3_aa: CAWSDGRAVDNLQYF

d_call: TRBD2
j_call: TRBJ2-2
v_call: TRBV27
clone_size: .
cdr3_nt: TGTGCCAGCAGTTTATCGATGAGGGGACTTAGCGGGAGAGGTGACCGGGGAGCTGTTTTT
cdr3_aa: CASSLSMRGLSGRGDRGAVF

d_call: .
j_call: TRBJ2-7
v_call: TRBV7-3
clone_size: .
cdr3_nt: TGTGCCAGCAGCTTGAAGGGGTCCTCCTACGAGCAGTACTTC
cdr3_aa: CASSLKGSSYEQYF

d_call: .
j_call: TRBJ2-7
v_call: TRBV14
clone_size: few
cdr3_nt: TGTGCCAGCAGCCAAACAATTTACGAGCAGTACTTC
cdr3_aa: CASSQTIYEQYF

d_call: .
j_call: TRBJ1-1
v_call: TRBV5-8
clone_size: few
cdr3_nt: TGTGCCAGCAGCAGGACGGGGAACACTGAAGCTTTCTTT
cdr3_aa: CASSRTGNTEAFF

d_call: .
j_call: TRBJ2-1
v_call: TRBV6-4
clone_size: few
cdr3_nt: TGTGCCAGCAGTGAGGAGATAGCGAACTACAATGAGCAGTTCTTC
cdr3_aa: CASSEEIANYNEQFF

d_call: TRBD2
j_call: TRBJ2-5
v_call: TRBV19
clone_size: few
cdr3_nt: TGTGCCAGTAGTATACTAGGGACTAGTATGAAGACCCAGTACTTC
cdr3_aa: CASSILGTSMKTQYF

d_call: .
j_call: TRBJ1-1
v_call: TRBV6-1
clone_size: few
cdr3_nt: TGTGCCAGCAGCAGAGCTATCACGAACACTGAAGCTTTCTTT
cdr3_aa: CASSRAITNTEAFF

d_call: TRBD1
j_call: TRBJ2-5
v_call: TRBV7-9
clone_size: .
cdr3_nt: TGTGCCAGCGGGCGGACAGGCGCCCCGCCAATGAAGACCCAGTACTTC
cdr3_aa: CASGRTGAPPMKTQYF

d_call: .
j_call: TRBJ1-3
v_call: TRBV11-2
clone_size: .
cdr3_nt: TGTGCCAGCAGCTTCGTCGGATACTCTGGAAACACCATATATTTT
cdr3_aa: CASSFVGYSGNTIYF

d_call: TRBD2
j_call: TRBJ2-1
v_call: TRBV29-1
clone_size: .
cdr3_nt: TGCAGCGTCAGGGGACTAGCGGGATACAGCAATGAGCAGTTCTTC
cdr3_aa: CSVRGLAGYSNEQFF

d_call: TRBD2
j_call: TRBJ2-3
v_call: TRBV5-8
clone_size: .
cdr3_nt: TGTGCCAGCAGCGAGCGGGAGACCGCTTTCACAGATACGCAGTATTTT
cdr3_aa: CASSERETAFTDTQYF

d_call: .
j_call: TRBJ2-5
v_call: TRBV5-1
clone_size: many
cdr3_nt: TGCGCCAGCAGCGCCGGGGGACCCCCCGAGACCCAGTACTTC
cdr3_aa: CASSAGGPPETQYF

d_call: .
j_call: TRBJ2-1
v_call: TRBV21-1
clone_size: .
cdr3_nt: TGTGCCAGCAGCTTCCGACTGGCCGGGGTGTCCTACAATGAGCAGTTCTTC
cdr3_aa: CASSFRLAGVSYNEQFF

d_call: .
j_call: TRBJ2-1
v_call: TRBV19
clone_size: .
cdr3_nt: TGTGCCAGTATTGAACAGGGGGGGACACACTCCTACAATGAGCAGTTCTTC
cdr3_aa: CASIEQGGTHSYNEQFF

d_call: .
j_call: TRBJ2-1
v_call: TRBV7-3
clone_size: .
cdr3_nt: TGTGCTAGCAGCCCCCTAGTGGGCAATGAGCAGTTCTTC
cdr3_aa: CASSPLVGNEQFF

d_call: .
j_call: TRBJ1-4
v_call: TRBV27
clone_size: .
cdr3_nt: TGTGCCAGCAGTCCCCGAACAGAGAAAGACCTCAATGAAAAACTGTTTTTT
cdr3_aa: CASSPRTEKDLNEKLFF

d_call: .
j_call: TRBJ2-5
v_call: TRBV9
clone_size: few
cdr3_nt: TGTGCCAGCAGCGAGTCCCTGGGACTCGCGTACGCGACCCAGTACTTC
cdr3_aa: CASSESLGLAYATQYF

d_call: .
j_call: TRBJ2-5
v_call: TRBV7-9
clone_size: few
cdr3_nt: TGTGCCAGCAGCGACGTAGTGATAGAGTCCCAGTACTTC
cdr3_aa: CASSDVVIESQYF

d_call: TRBD2
j_call: TRBJ2-5
v_call: TRBV5-4
clone_size: .
cdr3_nt: TGTGCCAGCAGCTTGGACGGGAGGCCCCAAGAGACCCAGTACTTC
cdr3_aa: CASSLDGRPQETQYF

d_call: .
j_call: TRBJ1-3
v_call: TRBV9
clone_size: few
cdr3_nt: TGTGCCAGCAGCGTAGAAGGGGGTTCCTCTGGAAACACCATATATTTT
cdr3_aa: CASSVEGGSSGNTIYF